This TCR beta chain comes out of a study of cytomegalovirus exposure and HLA in healthy donors. With 60 Vbeta and 13 Jbeta primers, the PCR was carried out. Here immunoSEQ multiplex PCR was the method, and the copy in TCRdb shows in-frame clones only, minus some. The sample lists 75,000 to 80,000 clones, around 80% occurring once. The V gene lost 7 bases and the J gene lost 0 bases, with 9 bases spanning the gap. Germline CDR1 and CDR2: SNHLY and FYNNEI. CDR3 length equals 14 residues. The chain links TRBV2 to TRBJ1-4; D gene ambiguous. This TCR was recovered from a male donor in good health and CMV-seronegative. The specimen sequenced was PBMCs. The CDR3 here is CASKTQSTNEKLFF. In nucleotides, the CDR3 is TGTGCCAGCAAGACACAGTCAACTAATGAAAAACTGTTTTTT. Complete variable domain (other parts from reference TRBV2 and TRBJ1-4): EPEVTQTPSHQVTQMGQEVILRCVPISNHLYFYWYRQILGQKVEFLVSFYNNEISEKSEIFDDQFSVERPDGSNFTLKIRSTKLEDSAMYFCASKTQSTNEKLFFGSGTQLSVL.